This TCR beta chain derives from a study of regulatory T cells in long-lasting Graves disease. Overall study: It was over 5 years of antithyroid drugs, with positive TSH receptor antibodies, that meant persistent Graves' disease.

Time point reported: persistent/refractory GD, antithyroid drugs over 5 years with positive TRAb. Extracted PBMC RNA gave rise to the TCR library. Tubes containing EDTA received approximately 9 milliliters of drawn peripheral blood. Broader study findings: TRBV28 was favored in persistent disease, as were TRBJ1-2 and TRBJ2-5.

Library construction for TCR beta used iRepertoire HTBI primers and Arm-PCR of CDR3 regions. From the multiplex PCR reads, TCRdb called clonotypes with MiXCR, one entry per CDR3 protein. The data show hundreds of thousands of distinct CDR3 sequences, with 20% to 25% seen just once and roughly 7% held by the top ten. This clonotype showed up just a few times. Its specificity is not known. Trimming removed 2 bases from V and 4 bases from J; junction bases left unmatched: 12. CDR1 and CDR2 (germline): ENHRY, SYGVKD. This CDR3 region has 18 residues. The sequencing here drew on peripheral blood mononuclear cells (PBMCs), taken when the disease was refractory, from a patient treated with antithyroid drugs. The sequence came from a female donor with Graves disease. The chain links TRBV10-3 to TRBJ1-2; 11 nucleotides agree with TRBD1. CDR3 DNA sequence: TGTGCCATCAGTGAGGTCGGACAGGGGGCGCGGTGGGGCTATGGCTACACCTTC. This codes for CAISEVGQGARWGYGYTF.